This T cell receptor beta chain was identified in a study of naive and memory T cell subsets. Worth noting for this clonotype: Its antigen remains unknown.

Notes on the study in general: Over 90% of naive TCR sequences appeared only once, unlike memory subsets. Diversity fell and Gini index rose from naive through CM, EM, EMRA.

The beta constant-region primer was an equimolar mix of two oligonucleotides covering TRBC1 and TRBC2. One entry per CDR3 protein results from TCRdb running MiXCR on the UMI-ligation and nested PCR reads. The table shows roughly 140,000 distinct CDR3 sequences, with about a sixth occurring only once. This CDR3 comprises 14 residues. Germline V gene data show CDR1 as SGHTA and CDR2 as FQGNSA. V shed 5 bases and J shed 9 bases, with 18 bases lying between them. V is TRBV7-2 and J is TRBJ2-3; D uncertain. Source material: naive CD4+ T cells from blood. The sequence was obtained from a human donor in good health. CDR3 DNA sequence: TGTGCCAGCAGCCCACCCCCACCCTCATCCACGCAGTATTTT. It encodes CASSPPPPSSTQYF. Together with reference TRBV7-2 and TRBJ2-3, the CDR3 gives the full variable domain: GAGVSQSPSNKVTEKGKDVELRCDPISGHTALYWYRQSLGQGLEFLIYFQGNSAPDKSGLPSDRFSAERTGGSVSTLTIQRTQQEDSAVYLCASSPPPPSSTQYFGPGTRLTVL.